This T cell receptor beta chain was documented in a study of shared clonotypes between healthy human individuals. The study, taken as a whole, reports: Despite large depth, sorted-subset datasets appeared incompletely sequenced. Across subsets, estimated richness was generally greater for naive than for memory populations. In contrast to clonotypes shared by all four donors, non-shared clonotypes had lower generation probabilities.

This clone appeared once. The antigen is not known. Germline V CDR1 and CDR2: WSHSY, SAAADI. This CDR3 spans 14 amino acids. The V end lost 3 bases, the J end lost 2 bases, and 10 bases lay between the germline ends. Each cell subset's genomic DNA was divided evenly among several immunoSEQ plates. TCRdb's copy holds only in-frame clones and misses some; the assay was immunoSEQ multiplex PCR. This sample carries hundreds of thousands of clones, 73% of them seen once, and the ten largest clones take around 1.7%. The clonotype comes from a woman in her twenties or thirties in good health. Sequencing input: memory CD4+ T cells sorted from blood. The subset is: CD45RA-negative fraction. The chain employs TRBV10-2 and TRBJ1-2; D unresolved. The CDR3 reads CASSESRSNYGYTF. In DNA, the CDR3 is TGCGCCAGCAGTGAAAGCAGAAGCAACTATGGCTACACCTTC.